The present entry profiles one T cell receptor beta chain with its context. Its specificity is unknown. Data came from immunoSEQ multiplex PCR; TCRdb stores just in-frame clones and leaves some out. The sample includes about 15,000 clones, 70% to 90% of them seen just once. The sample originates from a study of graft-versus-host responses after intestinal transplantation. At the level of the study: Anti-thymocyte globulin induction, then tacrolimus and steroids for two to four years, went to all recipients. Study results and caveats: Recipient marrow held GvH clones, some first seen in ileum or blood. There was an association between peak levels of circulating GvH clones and early post-transplant HvG declines.

The CDR3 length is 17 residues. Germline V CDR1 and CDR2: GTSNPN, SVGIG (reference sequence). V was pared by 3 bases and J by 5 bases, with 11 bases of the junction left unmatched. The chain combines TRBV30 with TRBJ2-2; 11 positions agree with TRBD2. Here the sequenced sample was bone marrow, taken less than 130 days after intestinal transplantation. The TCR sequence derives from a human patient who received an intestinal transplant, so some T cells may come from the graft donor. The CDR3 sequence: CAWRSGTSGTGTGELFF. The CDR3 coding sequence is TGTGCCTGGAGATCCGGGACTAGCGGTACTGGGACCGGGGAGCTGTTTTTT.